This T cell receptor (beta chain) was identified in a study of T cells in tumors after PD-1 blockade. This clone was detected only a few times. V gave up 5 bases and J gave up 0 bases, with 5 bases separating them. This CDR3 region has 13 residues. Assay used: immunoSEQ multiplex PCR; TCRdb lists only in-frame clones, some missing. Of approximately 47,000 clones in the sample, roughly 80% were seen once. The chain has TRBV12-3 or TRBV12-4 and TRBJ1-3; D gene ambiguous. This sample comprised PBMCs, obtained before anti-PD-1 therapy. The sequence came from a human donor with advanced basal cell or squamous cell carcinoma (not recorded which). CDR3 loop: CASSQNSGNTIYF. The CDR3 nucleotides are TGTGCCAGCAGTCAGAACTCTGGAAACACCATATATTTT.